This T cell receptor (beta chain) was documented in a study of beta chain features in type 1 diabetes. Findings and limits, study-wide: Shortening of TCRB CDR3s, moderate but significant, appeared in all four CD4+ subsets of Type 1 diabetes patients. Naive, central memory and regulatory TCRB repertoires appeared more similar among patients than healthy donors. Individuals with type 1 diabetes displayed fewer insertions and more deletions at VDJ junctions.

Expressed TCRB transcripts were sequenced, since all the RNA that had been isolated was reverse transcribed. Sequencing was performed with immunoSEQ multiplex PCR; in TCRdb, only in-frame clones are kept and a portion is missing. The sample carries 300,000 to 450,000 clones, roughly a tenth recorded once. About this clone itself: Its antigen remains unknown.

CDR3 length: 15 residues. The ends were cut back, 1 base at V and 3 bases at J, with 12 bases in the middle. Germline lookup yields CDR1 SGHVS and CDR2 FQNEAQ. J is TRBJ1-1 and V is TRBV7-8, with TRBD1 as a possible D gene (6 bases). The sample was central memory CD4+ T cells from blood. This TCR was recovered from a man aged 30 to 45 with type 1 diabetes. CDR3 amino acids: CASSLGGGGHTEAFF. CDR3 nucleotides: TGTGCCAGCAGCTTAGGGGGAGGGGGGCACACTGAAGCTTTCTTT.